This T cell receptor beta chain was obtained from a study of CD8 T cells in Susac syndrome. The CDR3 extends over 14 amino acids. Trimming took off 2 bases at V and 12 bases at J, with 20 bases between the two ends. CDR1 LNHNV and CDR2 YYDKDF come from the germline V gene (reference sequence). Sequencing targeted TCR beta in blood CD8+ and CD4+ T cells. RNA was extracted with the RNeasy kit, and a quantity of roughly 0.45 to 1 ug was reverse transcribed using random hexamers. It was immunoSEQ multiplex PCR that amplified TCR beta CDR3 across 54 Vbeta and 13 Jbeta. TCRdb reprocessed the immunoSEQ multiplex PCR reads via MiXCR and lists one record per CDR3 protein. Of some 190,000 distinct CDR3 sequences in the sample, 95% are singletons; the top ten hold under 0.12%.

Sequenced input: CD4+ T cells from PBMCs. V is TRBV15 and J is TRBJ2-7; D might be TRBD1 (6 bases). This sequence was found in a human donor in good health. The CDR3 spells CATSRTRQERDPYF. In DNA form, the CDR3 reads TGTGCCACCAGCAGAACCAGACAGGAGAGGGATCCGTACTTC.